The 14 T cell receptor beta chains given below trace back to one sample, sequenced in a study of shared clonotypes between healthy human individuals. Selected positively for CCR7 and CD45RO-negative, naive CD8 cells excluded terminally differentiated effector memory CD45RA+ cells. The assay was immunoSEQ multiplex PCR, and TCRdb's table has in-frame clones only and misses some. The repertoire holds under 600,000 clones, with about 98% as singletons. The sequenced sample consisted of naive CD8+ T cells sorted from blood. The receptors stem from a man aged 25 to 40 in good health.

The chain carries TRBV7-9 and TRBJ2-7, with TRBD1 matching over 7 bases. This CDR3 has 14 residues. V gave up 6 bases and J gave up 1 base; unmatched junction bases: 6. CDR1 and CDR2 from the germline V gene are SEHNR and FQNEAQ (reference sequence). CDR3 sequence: CASRLPGQSYEQYF. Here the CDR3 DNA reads TGTGCCAGCAGGCTTCCGGGACAGTCCTACGAGCAGTACTTC. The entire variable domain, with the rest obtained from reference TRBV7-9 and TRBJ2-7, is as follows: DTGVSQNPRHKITKRGQNVTFRCDPISEHNRLYWYRQTLGQGPEFLTYFQNEAQLEKSRLLSDRFSAERPKGSFSTLEIQRTEQGDSAMYLCASRLPGQSYEQYFGPGTRLTVT.

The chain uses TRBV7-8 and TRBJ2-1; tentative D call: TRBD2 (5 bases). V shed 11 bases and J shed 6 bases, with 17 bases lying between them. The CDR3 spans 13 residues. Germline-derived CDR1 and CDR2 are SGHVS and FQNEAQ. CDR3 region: CAASGLASNEQFF. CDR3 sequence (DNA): TGTGCCGCAAGTGGGCTAGCTTCCAATGAGCAGTTCTTC.

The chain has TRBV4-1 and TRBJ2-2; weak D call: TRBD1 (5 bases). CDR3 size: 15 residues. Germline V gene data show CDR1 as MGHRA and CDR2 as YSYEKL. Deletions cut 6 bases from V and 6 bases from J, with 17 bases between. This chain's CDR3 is CASSLISQGAGELFF. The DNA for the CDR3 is TGCGCCAGCAGTCTTATCTCTCAGGGTGCCGGGGAGCTGTTTTTT.

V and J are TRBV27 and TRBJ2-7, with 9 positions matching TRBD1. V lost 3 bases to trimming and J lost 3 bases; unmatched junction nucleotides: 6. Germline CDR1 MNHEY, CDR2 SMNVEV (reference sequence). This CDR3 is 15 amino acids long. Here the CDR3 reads CASSLVGTGYYEQYF. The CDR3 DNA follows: TGTGCCAGCAGTTTGGTCGGGACAGGGTACTACGAGCAGTACTTC.

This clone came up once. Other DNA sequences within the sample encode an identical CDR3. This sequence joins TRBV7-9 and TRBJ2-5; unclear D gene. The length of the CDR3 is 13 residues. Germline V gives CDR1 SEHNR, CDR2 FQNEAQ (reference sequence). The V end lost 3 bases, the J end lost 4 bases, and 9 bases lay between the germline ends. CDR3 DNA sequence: TGTGCCAGCAGCTTGGGTTTCGGAGAGACCCAGTACTTC. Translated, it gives CASSLGFGETQYF.

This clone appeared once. In DNA, the CDR3 is TGTGCCAGCAGCTCGACAGGGGCCCGCTACGAGCAGTACTTC. Its translation: CASSSTGARYEQYF. V gene TRBV5-6 combines with J gene TRBJ2-7; 8 bases align to TRBD1. V was clipped by 3 bases and J by 3 bases; unmatched bases: 5. CDR3 length: 14 amino acids. Germline V gene lookup returns CDR1 SGHDT and CDR2 YYEEEE.

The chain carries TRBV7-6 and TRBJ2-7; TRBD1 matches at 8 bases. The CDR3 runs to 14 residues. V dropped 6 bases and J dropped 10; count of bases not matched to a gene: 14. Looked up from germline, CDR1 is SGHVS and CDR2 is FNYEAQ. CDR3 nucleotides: TGTGCCAGCAGTTATTACCCTGGACAGGGAGAACAGTACTTC. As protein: CASSYYPGQGEQYF.

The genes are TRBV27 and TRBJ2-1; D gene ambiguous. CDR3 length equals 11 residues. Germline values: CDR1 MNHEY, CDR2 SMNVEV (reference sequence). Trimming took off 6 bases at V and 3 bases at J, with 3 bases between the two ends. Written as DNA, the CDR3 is TGTGCCAGCAGGGTCTACAATGAGCAGTTCTTC. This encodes CASRVYNEQFF.

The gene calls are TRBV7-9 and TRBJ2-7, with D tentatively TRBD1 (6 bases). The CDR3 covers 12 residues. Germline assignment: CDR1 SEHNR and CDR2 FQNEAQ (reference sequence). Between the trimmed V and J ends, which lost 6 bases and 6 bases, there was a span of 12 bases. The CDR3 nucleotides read TGTGCCAGCAGACAGGGAATGGGCGAGCAGTACTTC. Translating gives CASRQGMGEQYF. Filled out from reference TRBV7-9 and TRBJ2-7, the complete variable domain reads DTGVSQNPRHKITKRGQNVTFRCDPISEHNRLYWYRQTLGQGPEFLTYFQNEAQLEKSRLLSDRFSAERPKGSFSTLEIQRTEQGDSAMYLCASRQGMGEQYFGPGTRLTVT.

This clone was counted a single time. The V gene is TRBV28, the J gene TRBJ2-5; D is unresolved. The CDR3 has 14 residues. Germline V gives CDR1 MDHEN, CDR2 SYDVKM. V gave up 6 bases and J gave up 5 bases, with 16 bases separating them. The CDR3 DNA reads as TGTGCCAGCAGCCCCTTAACGGGTTGGGAGACCCAGTACTTC. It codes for CASSPLTGWETQYF. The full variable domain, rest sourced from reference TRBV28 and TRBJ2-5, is DVKVTQSSRYLVKRTGEKVFLECVQDMDHENMFWYRQDPGLGLRLIYFSYDVKMKEKGDIPEGYSVSREKKERFSLILESASTNQTSMYLCASSPLTGWETQYFGPGTRLLVL.

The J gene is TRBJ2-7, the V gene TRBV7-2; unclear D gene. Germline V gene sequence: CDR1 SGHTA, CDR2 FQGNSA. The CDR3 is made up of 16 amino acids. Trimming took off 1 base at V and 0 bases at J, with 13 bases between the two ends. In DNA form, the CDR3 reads TGTGCCAGCAGCTTAGTATCCGATCCCCTCTCCTACGAGCAGTACTTC. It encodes CASSLVSDPLSYEQYF.

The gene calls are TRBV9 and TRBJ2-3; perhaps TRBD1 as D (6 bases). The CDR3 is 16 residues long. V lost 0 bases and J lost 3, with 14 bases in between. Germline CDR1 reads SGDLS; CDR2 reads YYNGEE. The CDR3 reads CASSVDQGRSTDTQYF. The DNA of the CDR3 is TGTGCCAGCAGCGTAGATCAGGGGCGATCGACAGATACGCAGTATTTT.

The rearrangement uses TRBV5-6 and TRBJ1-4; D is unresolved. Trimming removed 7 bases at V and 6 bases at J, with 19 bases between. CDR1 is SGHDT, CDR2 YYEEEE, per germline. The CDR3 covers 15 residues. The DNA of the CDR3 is TGTGCCAGCCACACCGAGACGGGGTCTGATGAAAAACTGTTTTTT. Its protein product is CASHTETGSDEKLFF. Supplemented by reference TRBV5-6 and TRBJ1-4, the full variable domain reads DAGVTQSPTHLIKTRGQQVTLRCSPKSGHDTVSWYQQALGQGPQFIFQYYEEEERQRGNFPDRFSGHQFPNYSSELNVNALLLGDSALYLCASHTETGSDEKLFFGSGTQLSVL.

CDR3 residues: CASSSPESRNQPQHF. Here the CDR3 DNA reads TGTGCCAGCAGCTCCCCCGAAAGCCGCAATCAGCCCCAGCATTTT. The chain has TRBV7-9 and TRBJ1-5; D not certain. The V gene's germline CDR1 is SEHNR and CDR2 FQNEAQ (reference sequence). This CDR3 is built from 15 residues. V was pared by 4 bases and J by 2 bases, with 12 bases between. Based on the CDR3 plus reference TRBV7-9 and TRBJ1-5, the full variable domain is DTGVSQNPRHKITKRGQNVTFRCDPISEHNRLYWYRQTLGQGPEFLTYFQNEAQLEKSRLLSDRFSAERPKGSFSTLEIQRTEQGDSAMYLCASSSPESRNQPQHFGDGTRLSIL.